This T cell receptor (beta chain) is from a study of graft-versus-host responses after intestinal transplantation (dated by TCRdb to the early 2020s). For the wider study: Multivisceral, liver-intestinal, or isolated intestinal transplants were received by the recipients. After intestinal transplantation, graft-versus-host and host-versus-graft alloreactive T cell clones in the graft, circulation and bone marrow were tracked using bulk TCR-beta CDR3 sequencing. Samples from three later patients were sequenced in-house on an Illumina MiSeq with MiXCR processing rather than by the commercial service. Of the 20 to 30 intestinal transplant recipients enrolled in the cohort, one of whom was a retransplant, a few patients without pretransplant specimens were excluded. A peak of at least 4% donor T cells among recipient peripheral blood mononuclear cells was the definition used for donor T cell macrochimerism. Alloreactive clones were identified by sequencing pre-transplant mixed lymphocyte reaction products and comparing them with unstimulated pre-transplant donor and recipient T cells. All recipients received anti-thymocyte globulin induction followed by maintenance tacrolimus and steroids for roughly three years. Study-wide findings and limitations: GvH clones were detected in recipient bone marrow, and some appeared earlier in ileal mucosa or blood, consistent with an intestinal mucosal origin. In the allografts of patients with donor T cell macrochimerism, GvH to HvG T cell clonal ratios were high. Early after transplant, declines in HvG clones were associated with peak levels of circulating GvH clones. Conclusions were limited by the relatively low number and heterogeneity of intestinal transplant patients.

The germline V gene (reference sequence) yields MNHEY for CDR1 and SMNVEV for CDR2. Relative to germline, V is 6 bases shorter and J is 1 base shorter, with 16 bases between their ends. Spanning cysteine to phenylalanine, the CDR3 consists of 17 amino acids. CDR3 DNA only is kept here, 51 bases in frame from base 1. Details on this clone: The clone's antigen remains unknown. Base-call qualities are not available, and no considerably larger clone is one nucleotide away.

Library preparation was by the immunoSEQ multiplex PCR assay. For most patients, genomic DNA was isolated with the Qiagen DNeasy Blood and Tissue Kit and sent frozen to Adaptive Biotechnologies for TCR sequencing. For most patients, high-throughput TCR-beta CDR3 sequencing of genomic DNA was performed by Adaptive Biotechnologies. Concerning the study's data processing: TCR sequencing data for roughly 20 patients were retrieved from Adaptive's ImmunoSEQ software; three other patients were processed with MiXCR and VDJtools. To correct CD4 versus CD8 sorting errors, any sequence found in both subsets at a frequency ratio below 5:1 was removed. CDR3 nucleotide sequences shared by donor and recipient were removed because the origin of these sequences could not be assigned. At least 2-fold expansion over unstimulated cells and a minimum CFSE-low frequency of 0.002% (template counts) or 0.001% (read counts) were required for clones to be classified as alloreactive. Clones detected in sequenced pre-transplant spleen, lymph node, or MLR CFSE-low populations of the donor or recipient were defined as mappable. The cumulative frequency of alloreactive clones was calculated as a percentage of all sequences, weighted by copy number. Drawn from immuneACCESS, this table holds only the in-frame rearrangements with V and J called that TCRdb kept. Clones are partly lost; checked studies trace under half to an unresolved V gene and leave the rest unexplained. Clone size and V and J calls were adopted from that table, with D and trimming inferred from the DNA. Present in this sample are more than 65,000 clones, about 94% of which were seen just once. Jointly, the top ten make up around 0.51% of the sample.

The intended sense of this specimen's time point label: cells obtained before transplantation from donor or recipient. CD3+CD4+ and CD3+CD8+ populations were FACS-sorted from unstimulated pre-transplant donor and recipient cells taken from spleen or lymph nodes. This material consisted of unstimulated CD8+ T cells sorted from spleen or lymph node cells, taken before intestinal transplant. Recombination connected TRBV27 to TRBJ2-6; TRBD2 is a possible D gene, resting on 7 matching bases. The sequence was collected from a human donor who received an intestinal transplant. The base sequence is TGTGCCAGCAGGCGGTGGGGGGGCGTGTCTGGGGCCAACGTCCTGACTTTC. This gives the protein CASRRWGGVSGANVLTF.